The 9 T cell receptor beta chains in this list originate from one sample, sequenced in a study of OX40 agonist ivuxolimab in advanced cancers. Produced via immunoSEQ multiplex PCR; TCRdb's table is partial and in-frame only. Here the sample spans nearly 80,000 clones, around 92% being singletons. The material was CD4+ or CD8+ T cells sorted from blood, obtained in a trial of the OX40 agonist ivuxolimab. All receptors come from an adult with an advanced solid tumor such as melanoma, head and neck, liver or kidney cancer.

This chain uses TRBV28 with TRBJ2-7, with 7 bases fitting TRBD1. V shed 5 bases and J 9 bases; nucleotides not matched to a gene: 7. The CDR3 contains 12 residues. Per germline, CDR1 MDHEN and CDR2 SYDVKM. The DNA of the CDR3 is TGTGCCAGCAGTCTCGGACAGGCGGGGCAGTACTTC. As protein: CASSLGQAGQYF.

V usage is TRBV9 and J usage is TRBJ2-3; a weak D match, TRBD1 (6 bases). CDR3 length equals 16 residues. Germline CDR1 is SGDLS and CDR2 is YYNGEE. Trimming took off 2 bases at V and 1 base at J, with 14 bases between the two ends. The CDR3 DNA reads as TGTGCCAGCAGCGTTTTTGACAGGACCCGCACAGATACGCAGTATTTT. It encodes CASSVFDRTRTDTQYF. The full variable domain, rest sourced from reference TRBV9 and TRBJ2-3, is DSGVTQTPKHLITATGQRVTLRCSPRSGDLSVYWYQQSLDQGLQFLIQYYNGEERAKGNILERFSAQQFPDLHSELNLSSLELGDSALYFCASSVFDRTRTDTQYFGPGTRLTVL.

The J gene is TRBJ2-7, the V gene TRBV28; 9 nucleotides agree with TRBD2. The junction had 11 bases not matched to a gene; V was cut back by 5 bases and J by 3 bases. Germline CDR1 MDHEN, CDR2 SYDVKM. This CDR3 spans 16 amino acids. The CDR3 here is CASSALAGRVHYEQYF. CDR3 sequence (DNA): TGTGCCAGCAGTGCCCTAGCGGGACGGGTCCACTACGAGCAGTACTTC.

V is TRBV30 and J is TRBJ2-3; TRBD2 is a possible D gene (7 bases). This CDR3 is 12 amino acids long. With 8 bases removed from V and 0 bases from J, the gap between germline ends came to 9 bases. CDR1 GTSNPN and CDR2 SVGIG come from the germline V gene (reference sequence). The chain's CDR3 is CAGGASTDTQYF. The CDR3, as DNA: TGTGCCGGGGGGGCTAGCACAGATACGCAGTATTTT. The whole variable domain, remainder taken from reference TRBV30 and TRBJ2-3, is SQTIHQWPATLVQPVGSPLSLECTVEGTSNPNLYWYRQAAGRGLQLLFYSVGIGQISSEVPQNLSASRPQDRQFILSSKKLLLSDSGFYLCAGGASTDTQYFGPGTRLTVL.

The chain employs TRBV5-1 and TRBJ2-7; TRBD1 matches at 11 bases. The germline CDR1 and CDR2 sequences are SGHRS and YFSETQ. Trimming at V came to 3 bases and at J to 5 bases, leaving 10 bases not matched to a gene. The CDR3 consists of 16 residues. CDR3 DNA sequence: TGCGCCAGCAGCTCGCAAGGGACAGGGGGGAACGACGAGCAGTACTTC. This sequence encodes CASSSQGTGGNDEQYF. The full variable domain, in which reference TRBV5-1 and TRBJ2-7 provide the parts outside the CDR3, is KAGVTQTPRYLIKTRGQQVTLSCSPISGHRSVSWYQQTPGQGLQFLFEYFSETQRNKGNFPGRFSGRQFSNSRSEMNVSTLELGDSALYLCASSSQGTGGNDEQYFGPGTRLTVT.

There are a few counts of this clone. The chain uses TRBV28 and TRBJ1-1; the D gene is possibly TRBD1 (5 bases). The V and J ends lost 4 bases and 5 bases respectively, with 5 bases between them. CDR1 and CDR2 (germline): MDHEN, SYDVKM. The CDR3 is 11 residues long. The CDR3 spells CASSSGTEAFF. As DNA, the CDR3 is TGTGCCAGCAGTTCAGGGACTGAAGCTTTCTTT.

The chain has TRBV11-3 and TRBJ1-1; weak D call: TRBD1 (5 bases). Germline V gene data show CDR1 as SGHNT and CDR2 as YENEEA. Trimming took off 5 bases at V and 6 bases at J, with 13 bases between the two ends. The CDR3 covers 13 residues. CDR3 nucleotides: TGTGCCAGCAGCCGACGGAGGGGAGCTGAAGCTTTCTTT. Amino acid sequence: CASSRRRGAEAFF.

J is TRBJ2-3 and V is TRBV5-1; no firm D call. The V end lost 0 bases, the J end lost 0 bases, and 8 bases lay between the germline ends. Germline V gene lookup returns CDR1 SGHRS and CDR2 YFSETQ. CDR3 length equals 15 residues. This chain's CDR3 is CASSLDGTSTDTQYF. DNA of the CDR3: TGCGCCAGCAGCTTGGACGGAACTAGCACAGATACGCAGTATTTT.

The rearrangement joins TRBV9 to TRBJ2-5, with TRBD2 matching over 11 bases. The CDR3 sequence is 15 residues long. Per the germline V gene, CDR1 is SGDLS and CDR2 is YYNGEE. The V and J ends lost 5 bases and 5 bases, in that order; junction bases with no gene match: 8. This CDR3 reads CASSPIAGGGETQYF. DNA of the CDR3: TGTGCCAGCAGTCCTATAGCGGGAGGGGGCGAGACCCAGTACTTC.